This T cell receptor beta chain was profiled in a study of blood T cell repertoires in COVID-19. At the level of the study: Collection of acute and convalescent COVID-19 samples took place in the United States, Italy and Spain. T cells, B-cell-depleted T cells, or PBMCs provided the cDNA or gDNA that served as material.

This clone was counted only a few times. V was clipped by 5 bases and J by 5 bases; unmatched bases: 8. Germline assignment: CDR1 SNHLY and CDR2 FYNNEI. This CDR3 spans 15 amino acids. The assay was immunoSEQ multiplex PCR, and TCRdb's table has in-frame clones only and misses some. This sample carries more than 150,000 clones, approximately 80% of them seen once, and the ten largest clones take roughly 14%. This study enrolled people aged about 18 to 90 from around 25 US geographic areas. This receptor was identified in a man aged 55-75 years who had been exposed to COVID-19. The material sequenced was PBMCs or T cells enriched from blood (not recorded which). This chain connects TRBV2 to TRBJ2-5; 10 nucleotides match TRBD1. CDR3 sequence (DNA): TGTGCCAGCAGTTCCGGGACAGGGGCTGCGGAGACCCAGTACTTC. This codes for CASSSGTGAAETQYF. Supplemented by reference TRBV2 and TRBJ2-5, the full variable domain reads EPEVTQTPSHQVTQMGQEVILRCVPISNHLYFYWYRQILGQKVEFLVSFYNNEISEKSEIFDDQFSVERPDGSNFTLKIRSTKLEDSAMYFCASSSGTGAAETQYFGPGTRLLVL.